This T cell receptor (beta chain) was observed in a study of T cell changes during pregnancy in multiple sclerosis. This clone has just one count. V shed 4 bases and J shed 7 bases, with 11 bases lying between them. Germline assignment: CDR1 SGHDT and CDR2 YYEEEE. The CDR3 is 13 amino acids. Sequenced by immunoSEQ multiplex PCR; TCRdb stores in-frame clones only, minus some. Here the sample spans almost 65,000 clones, about 90% being singletons. The V call is TRBV5-6, the J call TRBJ2-2; D is ambiguous. The sequence was collected from a female donor with multiple sclerosis, enrolled in a pregnancy study. The material sequenced was peripheral blood, taken in the first trimester of pregnancy. This CDR3 is CASSIATLGELFF. DNA for the CDR3: TGTGCCAGCAGCATTGCAACTCTCGGGGAGCTGTTTTTT.